Shown below are 26 T cell receptor beta chains from a single sample sequenced in a study of T cells expressing NK-cell markers. TCRdb reanalyzed the 5' RACE reads, giving one entry per CDR3 protein sequence and no DNA. This repertoire includes 550,000 to 600,000 distinct CDR3 sequences. The sample consisted of blood T cells: a sorted CD56 or NKG2C T cell subset, CD4+ or CD8+ T cells, or bulk PBMC T cells (not recorded which). These receptor sequences come from a young man in good health.

This chain uses TRBV20-1 with TRBJ2-7; as DNA is missing, the TRBD2 call by TCRdb cannot be tested. The length of the CDR3 is 15 residues. Germline lookup yields CDR1 DFQATT and CDR2 SNEGSKA (reference sequence). The chain's CDR3 is CSARDRNSGRSEQYF.

The gene calls are TRBV3-1 and TRBJ2-7; TCRdb reports TRBD1, a call that lacks DNA to check it against. The CDR3 is 15 residues long. Germline V lookup: CDR1 LGHDT, CDR2 YNNKEL (reference sequence). CDR3 sequence: CASSPIGTGSYEQYF.

The genes are TRBV10-3 and TRBJ2-7; TCRdb's D gene call, TRBD1, goes unchecked for lack of DNA. Per the germline V gene, CDR1 is ENHRY and CDR2 is SYGVKD. There are 12 residues in the CDR3. The CDR3 reads CATRQGDYEQYF.

CDR3 sequence reads: CASREGTTDTQYF. This chain links TRBV28 with TRBJ2-3; the TRBD2 assignment by TCRdb is unverifiable without DNA. Germline CDR1 reads MDHEN; CDR2 reads SYDVKM. This CDR3 contains 13 residues.

The chain is built from TRBV29-1 and TRBJ2-2. Germline CDR1 SQVTM, CDR2 ANQGSEA. The CDR3 runs to 14 residues. The CDR3 spells CSVYPTQNTGELFF.

The chain is built from TRBV7-3 and TRBJ2-3; the D call from TCRdb, TRBD2, cannot be confirmed without DNA. CDR1 and CDR2 (germline): SGHTA, FQGTGA. The CDR3 has 16 amino acids. This CDR3 reads CASSKGAGGTTDTQYF.

The rearrangement joins TRBV24-1 to TRBJ2-1; without DNA, the TCRdb call of TRBD2 cannot be checked. This CDR3 comprises 15 residues. Looked up from germline, CDR1 is KGHDR and CDR2 is SFDVKD. This chain's CDR3 is CATSRGLADYDEQFF.

J is TRBJ2-1 and V is TRBV5-1. This CDR3 region has 13 residues. CDR1 and CDR2 (germline): SGHRS, YFSETQ. The CDR3 reads CASSLGGDREQFF.

The J gene is TRBJ2-5, the V gene TRBV4-1. CDR1 is MGHRA, CDR2 YSYEKL, per germline. This CDR3 comprises 12 residues. The chain's CDR3 is CASSADLETQYF.

This chain's CDR3 is CASSLDPKITDTQYF. This chain links TRBV5-1 with TRBJ2-3. The CDR3 consists of 15 residues. The V gene's germline CDR1 is SGHRS and CDR2 YFSETQ.

The genes are TRBV11-2 and TRBJ2-3; TCRdb reports TRBD2, a call that lacks DNA to check it against. This CDR3 has 13 residues. Per germline, CDR1 SGHAT and CDR2 FQNNGV. CDR3 loop: CASSFGTAGTQYF.

The rearrangement uses TRBV15 and TRBJ2-3. The CDR3 is 15 amino acids. Germline values: CDR1 LNHNV, CDR2 YYDKDF (reference sequence). The CDR3 loop is CATSREGLGPDTQYF.

The V and J genes are TRBV7-3 and TRBJ2-1; there is no DNA to check the TCRdb D call of TRBD2. Germline assignment: CDR1 SGHTA and CDR2 FQGTGA. The CDR3 consists of 13 residues. This CDR3 is CASSLTRSPEQFF.

This chain uses TRBV7-2 with TRBJ2-3. This CDR3 region has 14 residues. Germline assignment: CDR1 SGHTA and CDR2 FQGNSA. The CDR3 sequence is CASSPRASADTQYF.

This chain joins TRBV20-1 and TRBJ1-5; the TRBD1 assignment by TCRdb is unverifiable without DNA. This CDR3 spans 13 amino acids. Germline loops: CDR1 DFQATT, CDR2 SNEGSKA (reference sequence). CDR3: CSARFEGNQPQHF.

The V gene is TRBV14, the J gene TRBJ2-1. This CDR3 has 15 residues. Germline loops: CDR1 SGHDN, CDR2 FVKESK. The CDR3 loop is CASSQDLVSDNEQFF.

CDR3 amino acids: CASSDGSNQPQHF. The chain employs TRBV6-1 and TRBJ1-5. The CDR3 is 13 residues long. Germline values: CDR1 MNHNS, CDR2 SASEGT.

The chain uses TRBV5-1 and TRBJ2-3; TCRdb proposes TRBD2, but this gene call is untestable without DNA. Germline assignment: CDR1 SGHRS and CDR2 YFSETQ. This CDR3 comprises 18 residues. This CDR3 reads CASSPALAGFQGTDTQYF.

The rearrangement joins TRBV29-1 to TRBJ1-1. This CDR3 has 15 residues. The germline gives CDR1 SQVTM, CDR2 ANQGSEA. The CDR3: CSVAGQTFRRTEAFF.

The chain couples TRBV5-1 to TRBJ1-1; TCRdb gives TRBD1 as the D gene, but with no DNA this cannot be confirmed. This CDR3 is built from 13 residues. Germline assignment: CDR1 SGHRS and CDR2 YFSETQ. The CDR3 loop reads CASTAGVNTEAFF.

The CDR3 region is CASSQDPQGTQETQYF. The rearrangement uses TRBV4-2 and TRBJ2-5; the TRBD1 assignment by TCRdb is unverifiable without DNA. The CDR3 has 16 amino acids. Germline V gene lookup returns CDR1 LGHNA and CDR2 YNFKEQ.

The V and J genes are TRBV29-1 and TRBJ2-3. Germline V gene data show CDR1 as SQVTM and CDR2 as ANQGSEA. The CDR3 consists of 15 residues. The CDR3 spells CSVMESLSPTDTQYF.

This chain connects TRBV7-2 to TRBJ2-2; TCRdb's D call, TRBD2, is unchecked because there is no DNA. Germline V gives CDR1 SGHTA, CDR2 FQGNSA. This CDR3 is 17 amino acids long. CDR3 residues: CASSGVRLAGFAGELFF.

This chain connects TRBV18 to TRBJ2-5; TCRdb names TRBD1, which stays unverified in the absence of DNA. The CDR3 is 15 amino acids. CDR1 and CDR2 from the germline V gene are KGHSH and LQKENI. The CDR3 reads CASSPLGGNEETQYF.

The chain recombines TRBV4-3 with TRBJ2-3; the TCRdb call, TRBD2, lacks DNA for checking. Germline lookup yields CDR1 LGHNA and CDR2 YSLEER. The CDR3 totals 17 residues. The CDR3 loop reads CASSRGEGTSRPDTQYF.

The chain combines TRBV6-1 with TRBJ1-1; TCRdb's D call of TRBD1 is untestable without DNA. The CDR3 is made up of 15 amino acids. CDR1 and CDR2 from the germline V gene are MNHNS and SASEGT. The CDR3 is CASRGAGQGATEAFF.